This T cell receptor (beta chain) is from a study of T cells after yellow fever vaccination. Study context: Fractions of low cell number were prepared using SMART-Seq v4 Ultra Low Input.

For this clonotype: Its cognate antigen is unknown.

Trimming left V 4 bases short and J 2 bases short, with 13 bases between. The CDR3 is 14 residues long. Germline CDR1 and CDR2: SGHNT and YYREEE (reference sequence). Universal primer sites and UMIs were introduced during 5'RACE template-switching synthesis of TCR cDNA. Each CDR3 protein gets one entry after TCRdb re-called the 5' RACE reads with MiXCR. The data hold tens of thousands of distinct CDR3 sequences, with around 7.3% observed a single time. Whole-study findings and limits: The study re-detected most primary-vaccination clones after the booster (nearly 97% CD4, just over 85% CD8).

The receptor was isolated from a man aged 25 to 40 who received the YFV17D yellow fever vaccine. The sample was CD8+ T cells sorted from PBMCs, taken on the day of the yellow fever booster vaccination. The chain carries TRBV5-4 and TRBJ2-7; possible D gene TRBD2, 6 bases. In nucleotides, the CDR3 is TGTGCCAGCAGCGACCGACTAGGACCCTACGAGCAGTACTTC. Protein product: CASSDRLGPYEQYF.